The TCR beta chain under discussion was sequenced for a study of T cell repertoires in cytomegalovirus infection. Turning to the study itself: Shared public TCR beta signatures pointed to both CMV infection and a matching HLA type.

TCRdb independently ran MiXCR on the reads; one entry per CDR3 protein. The sample contains around 450,000 distinct CDR3 sequences, roughly 10% of which appear only once. Germline values: CDR1 LNHDA, CDR2 SQIVND (reference sequence). J was trimmed by 1 base and V by 6 bases; bases with no gene match: 4. This CDR3 has 14 residues. This clonotype was recorded at least ten times. The chain carries TRBV19 and TRBJ1-1; 8 positions agree with TRBD1. Sequencing was carried out using PBMCs. This TCR was recovered from a human donor in good health (CMV status not recorded). Some clones in this sample may be carry-over from other donors' samples. CDR3 sequence reads: CASSRQGPNTEAFF. CDR3 sequence (DNA): TGTGCCAGTAGCCGACAGGGGCCGAACACTGAAGCTTTCTTT. Based on the CDR3 plus reference TRBV19 and TRBJ1-1, the full variable domain is DGGITQSPKYLFRKEGQNVTLSCEQNLNHDAMYWYRQDPGQGLRLIYYSQIVNDFQKGDIAEGYSVSREKKESFPLTVTSAQKNPTAFYLCASSRQGPNTEAFFGQGTRLTVV.